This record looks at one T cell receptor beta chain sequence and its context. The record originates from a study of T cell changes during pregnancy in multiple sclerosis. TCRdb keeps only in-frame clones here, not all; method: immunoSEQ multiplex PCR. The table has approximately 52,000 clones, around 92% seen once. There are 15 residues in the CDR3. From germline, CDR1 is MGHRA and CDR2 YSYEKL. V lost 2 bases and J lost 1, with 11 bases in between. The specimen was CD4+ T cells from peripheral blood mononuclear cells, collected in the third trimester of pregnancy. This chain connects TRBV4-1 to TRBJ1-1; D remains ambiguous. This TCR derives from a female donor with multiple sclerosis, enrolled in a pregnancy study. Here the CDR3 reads CASSQPAGGNTEAFF. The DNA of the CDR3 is TGCGCCAGCAGCCAACCTGCGGGCGGGAACACTGAAGCTTTCTTT.